The clone carrying this TCR beta chain was seen many times. The antigen remains undetermined. From the 5' RACE reads, TCRdb called clonotypes with MiXCR, one entry per CDR3 protein. The sample has 200,000 to 250,000 distinct CDR3 sequences, roughly 12% seen once. Germline V gene lookup returns CDR1 SNHLY and CDR2 FYNNEI. J lost 10 bases, V lost 5 bases, and 5 bases had no gene match. This CDR3 has 12 residues. The sample belongs to a study of identical twins. Regarding the study as a whole: Alpha sequences out of frame and shared by twins had excess low generation probability. For out-of-frame beta sequences, excess twin sharing was weaker. Fewer insertions marked abundant cord blood beta clonotypes; young adult naive trended weakly, memory not at all.

This sample was also put to use in a study of yellow fever vaccine responses in identical twins. From that report: Vaccine-induced T cell responses in twins were reportedly observed to appear partly convergent, partly personalized.

The material sequenced was memory (CD45RO+) T cells sorted from blood. This chain uses TRBV2 with TRBJ1-2; 9 nucleotides line up with TRBD1. This clonotype originated in a woman under 30 in good health. The CDR3 region is CASSLTGGAYTF. The CDR3 nucleotides read TGTGCCAGCAGTCTAACAGGGGGCGCCTACACCTTC.